The 10 T cell receptor beta chains below were found in one sample sequenced in a study of Graves' ophthalmopathy and Graves' hyperthyroidism. RNA transcripts yielded amplified TCR beta CDR3 regions. An initial RT-PCR round employing HTBI primers preceded a second-round multiplex PCR. Using its own MiXCR run on the multiplex PCR reads, TCRdb lists one record per CDR3 protein. The table records hundreds of thousands of distinct CDR3 sequences, about 38% of them present only once. The sample comprised peripheral blood. The receptors originated from an adult man with Graves' ophthalmopathy.

In its sample, this clonotype was seen once. The chain couples TRBV6-2 or TRBV6-3 to TRBJ1-1; D is perhaps TRBD1 (6 bases). This CDR3 spans 14 amino acids. V lost 6 bases, J lost 4 bases, and 15 bases lay in between. Germline assignment: CDR1 MNHEY and CDR2 SVGEGT. The CDR3 is CASSRTEGRTEAFF. CDR3 sequence (DNA): TGTGCCAGCAGCCGGACAGAAGGGCGCACTGAAGCTTTCTTT.

The chain has TRBV12-5 and TRBJ1-4; D gene unclear. This CDR3 region has 14 residues. Trimming shortened V by 7 bases and J by 1 base, and 10 bases separated the two germline ends. The germline CDR1 and CDR2 sequences are LGHNT and FRNRAP. The CDR3 is CASAIARTNEKLFF. CDR3 in DNA: TGTGCTAGTGCCATTGCACGAACTAATGAAAAACTGTTTTTT.

V gene TRBV29-1 combines with J gene TRBJ1-2, with D possibly being TRBD1 (5 bases). Looked up from germline, CDR1 is SQVTM and CDR2 is ANQGSEA. V lost 7 bases to trimming and J lost 8 bases, with 23 bases between them. There are 14 residues in the CDR3. The CDR3 region is CSASFSGAREGYTF. The CDR3 DNA is TGCAGCGCTTCCTTCTCTGGGGCTCGGGAAGGCTACACCTTC.

In its sample, this clonotype was seen a few times. The V and J genes are TRBV9 and TRBJ2-3; 10 positions agree with TRBD2. J lost 3 bases, V lost 4 bases, and 5 bases had no gene match. The CDR3 is 15 amino acids. Germline V gives CDR1 SGDLS, CDR2 YYNGEE. In DNA, the CDR3 is TGTGCCAGCAGCCTAACTAGCGGGACAACAGATACGCAGTATTTT. Protein: CASSLTSGTTDTQYF.

This chain uses TRBV15 with TRBJ1-5; no clear D. V lost 0 bases, J lost 6 bases, and 9 bases lay in between. The CDR3 loop spans 14 amino acids. Germline CDR1 LNHNV, CDR2 YYDKDF (reference sequence). The CDR3 spells CATSRDGGIQPQHF. The CDR3 DNA sequence: TGTGCCACCAGCAGAGATGGCGGGATTCAGCCCCAGCATTTT.

At least ten counts were recorded for this clonotype. V usage is TRBV10-3 and J usage is TRBJ1-1; perhaps TRBD1 as D (5 bases). Germline V gene sequence: CDR1 ENHRY, CDR2 SYGVKD. The CDR3 extends over 14 amino acids. V was pared by 1 base and J by 8 bases, with 14 bases between. The CDR3 protein is CAISEFQGGREAFF. DNA for the CDR3: TGTGCCATCAGTGAGTTCCAGGGCGGGAGGGAAGCTTTCTTT.

This clonotype was seen repeatedly, ten times or more. The rearrangement joins TRBV29-1 to TRBJ1-4; possible D gene TRBD1, 6 bases. The CDR3 runs to 14 residues. Deletions cut 5 bases from V and 8 bases from J, with 18 bases between. In germline, CDR1 is SQVTM, CDR2 ANQGSEA. CDR3 sequence: CSVHQAGAGEKLFF. As DNA, the CDR3 is TGCAGCGTTCACCAAGCGGGGGCAGGGGAAAAACTGTTTTTT.

This clonotype occurred many times. The chain links TRBV29-1 to TRBJ2-6; no clear D gene. The V gene lost 0 bases and the J gene lost 0 bases, with 12 bases spanning the gap. Germline V gene sequence: CDR1 SQVTM, CDR2 ANQGSEA. CDR3 size: 17 residues. CDR3 nucleotides: TGCAGCGTTGAAGAAATCCTGGGCGACTCTGGGGCCAACGTCCTGACTTTC. It translates to CSVEEILGDSGANVLTF.

This clonotype was seen many times. CDR3 in DNA: TGTGCCAGCAGCTTAAGGTCCTTGTTCTCCTACGAGCAGTACTTC. This codes for CASSLRSLFSYEQYF. The V gene is TRBV7-2, the J gene TRBJ2-7, with no clear D. V was clipped by 2 bases and J by 0 bases, with 11 bases between them. The CDR3 is 15 amino acids. CDR1 SGHTA and CDR2 FQGNSA come from the germline V gene.

This chain uses TRBV2 with TRBJ1-5; 9 bases match TRBD1. V trimming: 6 bases; J trimming: 3 bases; junction bases outside the gene matches: 6. Germline V CDR1 and CDR2: SNHLY, FYNNEI. The CDR3 has 15 residues. CDR3 sequence: CASRKGTGFNQPQHF. As DNA, the CDR3 is TGTGCCAGCAGGAAGGGGACAGGGTTCAATCAGCCCCAGCATTTT.